The rows below give T cell receptor beta chains drawn from one sample of a study of blood T cells in healthy people across ages. TCRdb itself ran the 5' RACE reads through MiXCR, one entry per CDR3 protein. The table has hundreds of thousands of distinct CDR3 sequences, about 30% seen once. Sequencing used blood. These TCRs come from a woman aged 80 or over in good health. Both conserved end residues are part of each CDR3. Fields, in order: V gene, J gene, D gene, clone size, CDR3 DNA, CDR3 protein. The D gene is left open where the match is weak. For some rows the clone size is stated as once, few or many, or as a class when expanded; others skip it.

V: TRBV6-6; J: TRBJ1-1; D: -; size: -; DNA: TGTGCCAGCAGCAGTTCCTGGGAAGCTTTCTTT; CDR3: CASSSSWEAFF
V: TRBV5-1; J: TRBJ2-7; D: TRBD1; size: -; DNA: TGCGCCAGCAGCTTGTGGGCAGGGGGCTCCTACGAGCAGTACTTC; CDR3: CASSLWAGGSYEQYF
V: TRBV7-8; J: TRBJ2-2; D: TRBD2; size: few; DNA: TGTGCCAGCAGCTTACCTCCAAGCGGGGGGGCCAAGGGGGAGCTGTTTTTT; CDR3: CASSLPPSGGAKGELFF
V: TRBV5-6; J: TRBJ1-1; D: -; size: -; DNA: TGTGCCAGCAGCCCCGAGGGTCGGGGAGAGAACACTGAAGCTTTCTTT; CDR3: CASSPEGRGENTEAFF
V: TRBV6-1; J: TRBJ2-5; D: -; size: few; DNA: TGTGCCAGCAGTGAACTAGGGGGGATGATATACCAAGAGACCCAGTACTTC; CDR3: CASSELGGMIYQETQYF
V: TRBV11-3; J: TRBJ1-5; D: TRBD1; size: few; DNA: TGTGCCAGCGGCATCCGGGACAGGGGGTATAGCAATCAGCCCCAGCATTTT; CDR3: CASGIRDRGYSNQPQHF
V: TRBV4-2; J: TRBJ2-5; D: TRBD2; size: many; DNA: TGTGCCAGCAGCCAAGATCGCATCCAGGACACCACCTCTAGCGGGGGACGGGAGACCCAGTACTTC; CDR3: CASSQDRIQDTTSSGGRETQYF
V: TRBV6-5; J: TRBJ2-5; D: -; size: few; DNA: TGTGCCAGCAGTTACCGTACACCTAGCGTCCAAGAGACCCAGTACTTC; CDR3: CASSYRTPSVQETQYF
V: TRBV12-3/TRBV12-4; J: TRBJ2-4; D: TRBD2; size: -; DNA: TGTGCCAGCAGTTTTAGTCGGTTAGCGGGATTAGCCAAAAACATTCAGTACTTC; CDR3: CASSFSRLAGLAKNIQYF
V: TRBV5-1; J: TRBJ1-2; D: -; size: many; DNA: TGCGCCAGCAGCTTGGAAGGGGGTCGCGGCTACACCTTC; CDR3: CASSLEGGRGYTF
V: TRBV7-9; J: TRBJ2-1; D: TRBD2; size: -; DNA: TGTGCCAGCAGTTATCTAGCGGGAGGACGTAACAATGAGCAGTTCTTC; CDR3: CASSYLAGGRNNEQFF
V: TRBV6-5; J: TRBJ1-2; D: TRBD1; size: many; DNA: TGTGCCAGCAGTTACCGACAGGGGTTCGGAGGCTACACCTTC; CDR3: CASSYRQGFGGYTF
V: TRBV20-1; J: TRBJ2-1; D: -; size: -; DNA: TGCAGTGCTAGTGGGCTAAGGCCCCACAATGAGCAGTTCTTC; CDR3: CSASGLRPHNEQFF
V: TRBV9; J: TRBJ2-1; D: -; size: many; DNA: TGTGCCAGCAGCACGGTTTTGGGCGATGAGCAGTTCTTC; CDR3: CASSTVLGDEQFF
V: TRBV24-1; J: TRBJ1-2; D: -; size: -; DNA: TGTGCCACCAGTGATTCGGGGGGCTCGGACTATGGCTACACCTTC; CDR3: CATSDSGGSDYGYTF
V: TRBV20-1; J: TRBJ1-4; D: -; size: many; DNA: TGCAGTGCTACCCACTCGACTGCGGCAAGGGAAAAACTGTTTTTT; CDR3: CSATHSTAAREKLFF